This T cell receptor beta chain stems from a study of blood T cell repertoires in COVID-19. Seattle enrolled patients during active infection and tracked them longitudinally. Under the authors' procedure: Amplification from reference gene primers served as the basis for estimated nucleated cell counts. Profiled with immunoSEQ multiplex PCR; TCRdb holds only in-frame clones, not every one. D and trimming were read from the DNA, whereas the V and J calls and clone size are those reported in that table. The sample consists of roughly 50,000 clones, 80% to 90% of them appearing once. The receptor comes from a woman aged 80 or older with COVID-19, enrolled during active disease. Sequences were obtained from peripheral blood.

CDR3 sequence reads: CASSLAASGRYDEQFF. CDR3 bases: TGTGCCAGCAGCTTGGCGGCTAGCGGGAGGTACGATGAGCAGTTCTTC. The rearrangement joins TRBV5-5 to TRBJ2-1; 11 positions match TRBD2. The J segment lost 8 bases and the V segment lost 0 bases, leaving 7 bases of the junction unmatched. Germline CDR1 reads SGHKS; CDR2 reads YYEKEE (reference sequence). The length of the CDR3 is 16 residues. The variable domain in full, completed from reference TRBV5-5 and TRBJ2-1, reads DAGVTQSPTHLIKTRGQQVTLRCSPISGHKSVSWYQQVLGQGPQFIFQYYEKEERGRGNFPDRFSARQFPNYSSELNVNALLLGDSALYLCASSLAASGRYDEQFFGPGTRLTVL.